This TCR beta chain was observed in a study of control samples from healthy donors and cancer patients. The data were produced by immunoSEQ multiplex PCR, yet TCRdb's version contains in-frame clones alone and is incomplete. The sample records some 140,000 clones, roughly 94% being singletons. There are 15 residues in the CDR3. The ends were cut back, 6 bases at V and 0 bases at J, with 12 bases in the middle. Germline-derived CDR1 and CDR2 are SEHNR and FQNEAQ (reference sequence). This TCR was sampled from a man in his 60s with colorectal cancer. The chain links TRBV7-9 to TRBJ2-1; D may be TRBD1 (5 bases). The sequencing input was PBMCs. The CDR3 DNA sequence: TGTGCCAGCAGTTTCCACAGGAGCTCCTACAATGAGCAGTTCTTC. Amino acid sequence: CASSFHRSSYNEQFF.